This T cell receptor beta chain originates from a study of early T cells in non-severe SARS-CoV-2 infection. Study as a whole: From unsorted whole blood, bulk RNA was sequenced, and the chains remained unpaired.

Individual cDNA molecules were tagged with unique molecular identifiers. TCRdb reanalysed the 5' RACE reads using MiXCR and keeps one entry per CDR3 protein. This table has about 97,000 distinct CDR3 sequences, approximately 9.9% appearing once. Study-wide points: Matching results from VDJdb favored anti-spike CD8 responses, leaving private and CD4 specificities undetected.

The trim removed 6 bases at V and 8 bases at J, leaving 10 bases unmatched. CDR3 length: 14 amino acids. Germline CDR1 is MNHEY and CDR2 is SMNVEV (reference sequence). This clonotype was counted many times. As yet, its antigen is unknown. The source is an adult who was a healthcare worker with PCR-confirmed SARS-CoV-2 infection or an uninfected control (not recorded which). The chain uses TRBV27 and TRBJ1-5, with 7 bases identical to TRBD1. This sample comprised whole blood, obtained at baseline. The CDR3: CASSPTQGMEPQHF. As DNA, the CDR3 is TGTGCCAGCAGCCCGACACAGGGGATGGAGCCCCAGCATTTT.